A single sample gave rise to the 32 T cell receptor beta chains below, sequenced in a study of T cell repertoires in cytomegalovirus infection. A single record per CDR3 protein comes from TCRdb applying MiXCR to the reads. This sample carries hundreds of thousands of distinct CDR3 sequences, roughly 15% of them seen once, and the ten largest clones take 9.5% to 15%. The sequenced material came from PBMCs. The receptors derive from a human donor in good health (CMV status not recorded). Some clones in this sample may be carry-over from other donors' samples.

The sample holds many counts of this clonotype. The rearrangement links TRBV4-1 to TRBJ1-2; unclear D gene. The CDR3 totals 15 residues. Germline V gives CDR1 MGHRA, CDR2 YSYEKL. Trimming stripped 5 bases from V and 3 bases from J, with 16 bases between. The CDR3 protein is CASSSPGIRYYGYTF. The CDR3 bases are TGCGCCAGCAGCTCTCCGGGAATAAGATACTATGGCTACACCTTC.

The chain couples TRBV28 to TRBJ2-2, with 9 nucleotides matching TRBD2. Germline loops: CDR1 MDHEN, CDR2 SYDVKM. Unmatched junction bases numbered 6, after V lost 9 bases and J lost 1 base. The CDR3 totals 15 residues. CDR3 sequence reads: CASGGTSWNTGELFF. The CDR3 bases are TGTGCCAGTGGTGGGACTAGCTGGAACACCGGGGAGCTGTTTTTT.

This clonotype appeared many times. V is TRBV4-3 and J is TRBJ2-7; D call uncertain. CDR1 LGHNA and CDR2 YSLEER come from the germline V gene. V was clipped by 1 base and J by 4 bases, with 8 bases between them. The CDR3 extends over 13 amino acids. CDR3 loop: CASSQGAGYEQYF. CDR3 in DNA: TGCGCCAGCAGCCAAGGGGCCGGGTACGAGCAGTACTTC.

This clonotype was recorded a few times. The rearrangement links TRBV27 to TRBJ2-3; D unclear. Looked up from germline, CDR1 is MNHEY and CDR2 is SMNVEV (reference sequence). The CDR3 is 15 amino acids. With 5 bases removed from V and 1 base from J, the gap between germline ends came to 13 bases. CDR3 loop: CASSLRPSRTDTQYF. DNA of the CDR3: TGTGCCAGCAGTCTCCGTCCTTCCCGCACAGATACGCAGTATTTT.

A few counts support this clonotype. The CDR3 sequence is CASSLDEAYQPQHF. As DNA, the CDR3 is TGTGCCAGCAGCTTAGATGAGGCCTATCAGCCCCAGCATTTT. The chain carries TRBV7-8 and TRBJ1-5; D ambiguous. This CDR3 region has 14 residues. Germline CDR1 is SGHVS and CDR2 is FQNEAQ. V dropped 1 base and J dropped 5 bases, with 9 bases sitting between them.

This clonotype was observed a handful of times. The chain couples TRBV2 to TRBJ2-7; 10 bases are a match to TRBD1. This CDR3 has 13 amino acids. In germline, CDR1 is SNHLY, CDR2 FYNNEI. Trimming took 4 bases from V and 6 from J; bases not matched to a gene: 3. CDR3 residues: CASSGGQGVEQYF. The CDR3 DNA follows: TGTGCCAGCAGTGGAGGACAGGGGGTCGAGCAGTACTTC.

The rearrangement uses TRBV7-6 and TRBJ2-1; 8 bases are shared with TRBD1. Germline V gene data show CDR1 as SGHVS and CDR2 as FNYEAQ. This CDR3 spans 16 amino acids. Trimming at V came to 0 bases and at J to 10 bases, leaving 11 bases not matched to a gene. The CDR3 reads CASSLASGRGPGEQFF. In nucleotides, the CDR3 is TGTGCCAGCAGCTTAGCTAGTGGCAGGGGGCCGGGCGAGCAGTTCTTC.

This chain uses TRBV18 with TRBJ1-4; no firm D call. CDR1 is KGHSH, CDR2 LQKENI, per germline. The CDR3 consists of 13 residues. V was trimmed by 1 base and J by 8 bases, leaving 8 bases between them. The CDR3 DNA is TGTGCCAGCTCACCACAAGGGATCGAAAAACTGTTTTTT. Protein sequence: CASSPQGIEKLFF.

This clonotype was detected only a few times. V usage is TRBV20-1 and J usage is TRBJ1-2; TRBD1 matches 8 bases. The junction had 5 bases not matched to a gene; V was cut back by 2 bases and J by 3 bases. This CDR3 is 14 amino acids long. Germline CDR1 reads DFQATT; CDR2 reads SNEGSKA (reference sequence). CDR3 in DNA: TGCAGTGCTAGACGAGACAGGGGCGACTATGGCTACACCTTC. Translation: CSARRDRGDYGYTF.

This clonotype was counted between two and nine times. The chain combines TRBV4-2 with TRBJ1-1; possible D gene TRBD1, 5 bases. Germline lookup yields CDR1 LGHNA and CDR2 YNFKEQ. This CDR3 is 13 amino acids long. V lost 1 base to trimming and J lost 5 bases, with 8 bases between them. The CDR3 protein is CASSQAKGTEAFF. As DNA, the CDR3 is TGTGCCAGCAGCCAAGCTAAGGGGACTGAAGCTTTCTTT.

V usage is TRBV28 and J usage is TRBJ1-2; D is unresolved. The germline CDR1 and CDR2 sequences are MDHEN and SYDVKM. V lost 6 bases and J lost 4, with 12 bases in between. The CDR3 length is 13 residues. The CDR3 bases are TGTGCCAGCAGACTCGGAGGGAGCTATGGCTACACCTTC. This gives the protein CASRLGGSYGYTF.

In its sample, this clonotype was seen many times. This chain joins TRBV7-2 and TRBJ1-6, with D perhaps matching TRBD1 (5 bases). Trimming removed 5 bases from V and 6 bases from J, with 14 bases in between. The CDR3 is 15 residues long. The germline CDR1 and CDR2 sequences are SGHTA and FQGNSA. The CDR3 nucleotides read TGTGCCAGCAGCATCCGGGACGGAGCTAATTCACCCCTCCACTTT. It translates to CASSIRDGANSPLHF.

This clonotype showed up many times. The chain links TRBV7-9 to TRBJ2-1; D is ambiguous. This CDR3 is 15 amino acids long. CDR1 and CDR2 (germline): SEHNR, FQNEAQ (reference sequence). Trimming cost V 5 bases and J 5 bases, with 16 bases left between them. The CDR3 loop reads CASSPGGIVHNEQFF. In DNA form, the CDR3 reads TGTGCCAGCAGCCCCGGTGGGATTGTGCACAATGAGCAGTTCTTC. The whole variable domain, filled in from reference TRBV7-9 and TRBJ2-1, reads DTGVSQNPRHKITKRGQNVTFRCDPISEHNRLYWYRQTLGQGPEFLTYFQNEAQLEKSRLLSDRFSAERPKGSFSTLEIQRTEQGDSAMYLCASSPGGIVHNEQFFGPGTRLTVL.

This clonotype appeared many times. The rearrangement uses TRBV7-2 and TRBJ2-4; the D gene is possibly TRBD1 (6 bases). Trimming shortened V by 2 bases and J by 8 bases, and 13 bases separated the two germline ends. Looked up from germline, CDR1 is SGHTA and CDR2 is FQGNSA. The CDR3 runs to 14 residues. In DNA, the CDR3 is TGTGCCAGCAGCTTACAGGGGCGTTGGGACATTCAGTACTTC. Translated, it gives CASSLQGRWDIQYF.

The J gene is TRBJ2-3, the V gene TRBV20-1; 13 bases are a match to TRBD2. With V trimmed by 5 bases and J by 4 bases, 6 bases remained unmatched. Germline V gene data show CDR1 as DFQATT and CDR2 as SNEGSKA (reference sequence). This CDR3 comprises 15 residues. CDR3 nucleotide sequence: TGCAGTGCTCCCCGACTAGCGGGGGGAGCAGATACGCAGTATTTT. Encoded protein: CSAPRLAGGADTQYF.

This clonotype showed up many times. The genes are TRBV10-3 and TRBJ2-7, with a tentative D call TRBD2 (5 bases). CDR1 is ENHRY, CDR2 SYGVKD, per germline. Trimming pared 0 bases from V and 1 base from J, leaving 16 bases between. The CDR3 sequence is 17 residues long. Written as DNA, the CDR3 is TGTGCCATCAGTGAGTCGAATATGCCGGACTCGTCCTACGAGCAGTACTTC. Amino acid sequence: CAISESNMPDSSYEQYF.

The CDR3 region is CASSSNRDLRTDTQYF. Here the CDR3 DNA reads TGCGCCAGCAGTTCCAACCGCGACTTACGAACAGATACGCAGTATTTT. The chain is built from TRBV5-1 and TRBJ2-3; the D is unclear. Germline-derived CDR1 and CDR2 are SGHRS and YFSETQ. V was shortened by 5 bases and J by 3 bases, with 19 bases between the two germline ends. The CDR3 has 16 residues.

This clonotype was counted between two and nine times. V and J are TRBV7-9 and TRBJ1-1; no reliable D call. Per germline, CDR1 SEHNR and CDR2 FQNEAQ (reference sequence). Trimming took off 6 bases at V and 6 bases at J, with 17 bases between the two ends. The CDR3 consists of 14 residues. CDR3 loop: CASRRGYPDAEAFF. As DNA, the CDR3 is TGTGCCAGCAGACGAGGGTATCCCGATGCTGAAGCTTTCTTT. Full variable domain (missing parts from reference TRBV7-9 and TRBJ1-1): DTGVSQNPRHKITKRGQNVTFRCDPISEHNRLYWYRQTLGQGPEFLTYFQNEAQLEKSRLLSDRFSAERPKGSFSTLEIQRTEQGDSAMYLCASRRGYPDAEAFFGQGTRLTVV.

This clonotype was recorded many times. This chain uses TRBV7-6 with TRBJ2-6; D might be TRBD1 or TRBD2, each matching 5 bases. Trimming pared 5 bases from V and 3 bases from J, leaving 14 bases between. CDR3 length: 16 amino acids. Per the germline V gene, CDR1 is SGHVS and CDR2 is FNYEAQ. The CDR3 here is CASSPRGQVGANVLTF. The CDR3 nucleotides read TGTGCCAGCAGCCCGAGGGGCCAGGTTGGGGCCAACGTCCTGACTTTC.

The sample holds a few counts of this clonotype. The V gene is TRBV20-1, the J gene TRBJ2-5, with 9 bases fitting TRBD1. Germline V gene data show CDR1 as DFQATT and CDR2 as SNEGSKA (reference sequence). The CDR3 loop spans 18 amino acids. The ends lost 4 bases at V and 2 bases at J; junction bases unmatched: 17. CDR3 in DNA: TGCAGTGCTACCCGGACAGGGGTCACTATCCTACCTCAAGAGACCCAGTACTTC. This gives the protein CSATRTGVTILPQETQYF.

The CDR3 DNA is TGCAGTGCCCTCTCGACAGGGGGAGCCTACGAGCAGTACTTC. It is translated as CSALSTGGAYEQYF. V gene TRBV20-1 combines with J gene TRBJ2-7; 9 nucleotides line up with TRBD1. The CDR3 covers 14 residues. Germline V gene sequence: CDR1 DFQATT, CDR2 SNEGSKA (reference sequence). Germline trimming cut 6 bases from V and 2 bases from J; bases unmatched to any gene: 8.

This clonotype showed up just a few times. V is TRBV28 and J is TRBJ1-3, with TRBD1 matching over 8 bases. Germline loops: CDR1 MDHEN, CDR2 SYDVKM. Germline trimming cut 9 bases from V and 0 bases from J; bases unmatched to any gene: 7. The CDR3 totals 15 residues. Here the CDR3 DNA reads TGTGCCAGTAGACAGGGGCCGAGCTCTGGAAACACCATATATTTT. Its protein is CASRQGPSSGNTIYF.

V gene TRBV5-1 combines with J gene TRBJ2-5; D remains unclear. The length of the CDR3 is 15 residues. V lost 4 bases and J lost 5, with 18 bases in between. Germline CDR1 reads SGHRS; CDR2 reads YFSETQ. Here the CDR3 reads CASSAGAIQRETQYF. The CDR3 DNA is TGCGCCAGCAGCGCCGGAGCGATCCAACGGGAGACCCAGTACTTC.

This clonotype showed up just a few times. J is TRBJ1-4 and V is TRBV4-1; D gene unclear. Germline V gives CDR1 MGHRA, CDR2 YSYEKL. V lost 3 bases, J lost 4 bases, and 12 bases lay in between. CDR3 length equals 15 residues. This chain's CDR3 is CASSQTPAGNEKLFF. The CDR3 region has the DNA TGCGCCAGCAGCCAGACCCCCGCCGGTAATGAAAAACTGTTTTTT.

This clonotype was seen repeatedly, ten times or more. The chain has TRBV7-2 and TRBJ2-3; tentative D call: TRBD1 (5 bases). Germline V gene data show CDR1 as SGHTA and CDR2 as FQGNSA. V lost 0 bases to trimming and J lost 2 bases, with 12 bases between them. The length of the CDR3 is 16 residues. CDR3 region: CASSLAPGAHTDTQYF. The CDR3 DNA reads TGTGCCAGCAGCTTAGCGCCTGGGGCCCACACAGATACGCAGTATTTT.

The rearrangement joins TRBV6-2 or TRBV6-3 to TRBJ2-3; 7 bases align to TRBD2. The junction had 12 bases not matched to a gene; V was cut back by 6 bases and J by 3 bases. The CDR3 has 16 amino acids. Germline loops: CDR1 MNHEY, CDR2 SVGEGT. In DNA form, the CDR3 reads TGTGCCAGCAGCAACCCAGCGGGACTACCGACAGATACGCAGTATTTT. Residues: CASSNPAGLPTDTQYF.

The chain is built from TRBV29-1 and TRBJ2-1; 8 bases map to TRBD1. The CDR3 spans 15 residues. Germline CDR1 and CDR2: SQVTM and ANQGSEA. V lost 6 bases, J lost 4 bases, and 11 bases stayed unmatched. CDR3 DNA sequence: TGCAGCGTGGTCGTCCGGGACAGGCTGTACAATGAGCAGTTCTTC. Translated, it gives CSVVVRDRLYNEQFF.

This chain uses TRBV6-1 with TRBJ2-7; tentatively, D is TRBD1 (6 bases). CDR1 is MNHNS and CDR2 is SASEGT in the germline V gene. This CDR3 is 16 amino acids long. Trimming took off 5 bases at V and 5 bases at J, with 22 bases between the two ends. The CDR3 sequence: CASSFDGTGNRNEQYF. The CDR3 DNA sequence: TGTGCCAGCAGTTTTGATGGTACAGGGAATCGGAACGAGCAGTACTTC.

This clonotype was seen many times. The rearrangement joins TRBV4-2 to TRBJ2-5; 8 nucleotides line up with TRBD2. V lost 2 bases, J lost 2 bases, and 4 bases stayed unmatched. The germline CDR1 and CDR2 sequences are LGHNA and YNFKEQ. There are 15 residues in the CDR3. The CDR3 coding sequence is TGTGCCAGCAGCCAATCTAGCGGGCTACAAGAGACCCAGTACTTC. Amino acid sequence: CASSQSSGLQETQYF.

The chain has TRBV7-2 and TRBJ2-7; D might be TRBD2 (7 bases). V dropped 5 bases and J dropped 0 bases, with 23 bases sitting between them. The CDR3 has 18 residues. Germline lookup yields CDR1 SGHTA and CDR2 FQGNSA. In nucleotides, the CDR3 is TGTGCCAGCAGCCGAGGGGGGGGCTACGATAGTCGCTCCTACGAGCAGTACTTC. Translating it yields CASSRGGGYDSRSYEQYF.

Many counts were recorded for this clonotype. The gene calls are TRBV12-3 or TRBV12-4 and TRBJ2-5; D unresolved. The V end lost 2 bases, the J end lost 4 bases, and 2 bases lay between the germline ends. This CDR3 comprises 11 residues. CDR3 amino acids: CASSLSETQYF. CDR3 DNA: TGTGCCAGCAGTTTATCAGAGACCCAGTACTTC.

This clonotype was seen only a few times. This sequence joins TRBV2 and TRBJ2-1; a possible D gene is TRBD2 (6 bases). The V end was cut by 4 bases, the J end by 4 bases, with 8 bases between. The germline CDR1 and CDR2 sequences are SNHLY and FYNNEI. The CDR3 is 13 amino acids. DNA of the CDR3: TGTGCCAGCAGTGTCCGGGAGTACAATGAGCAGTTCTTC. Protein: CASSVREYNEQFF.